This passage covers 27 T cell receptor beta chains from one sample sequenced in a study of Graves' ophthalmopathy and Graves' hyperthyroidism. TCR beta CDR3 amplification used RNA transcripts. In the first round, RT-PCR was carried out with HTBI primers, and a multiplex PCR formed the second round. TCRdb redid the calling of the multiplex PCR reads with MiXCR, one entry per CDR3 protein. This table holds around 40,000 distinct CDR3 sequences, approximately 52% found once. The sequencing input was peripheral blood. The source is an adult man with Graves' ophthalmopathy.

To note about this clonotype: A much larger clonotype is one base distant, so this may be a read error. This chain links TRBV12-3 or TRBV12-4 with TRBJ1-1; D not certain. Trimming removed 8 bases at V and 1 base at J, with 11 bases between. This CDR3 region has 13 residues. This CDR3 is CASGVKKNTEAFF. CDR3 DNA sequence: TGTGCCAGCGGTGTAAAGAAGAACACTGAAGCTTTCTTT.

This clonotype was observed a few times. A read error may explain this, as a much larger clone is one base away. The chain employs TRBV5-1 and TRBJ2-6, with 8 positions matching TRBD1. Germline V lookup: CDR1 SGHRS, CDR2 YFSETQ. The CDR3 has 18 amino acids. As DNA, the CDR3 is TGCGCCAGCAGCCCGTTGGGACAGGAGGTCTCTGGGGCCAACGTCCCGACTTTC. Translated, it gives CASSPLGQEVSGANVPTF.

The rearrangement joins TRBV19 to TRBJ1-6; perhaps TRBD1 as D (5 bases). Per the germline V gene, CDR1 is LNHDA and CDR2 is SQIVND (reference sequence). The CDR3 runs to 13 residues. The V gene lost 7 bases and the J gene lost 8 bases, with 12 bases spanning the gap. The CDR3, as DNA: TGTGCCAGTACTACCCGGGGGGATTCACCCCTCCACTTT. Protein sequence: CASTTRGDSPLHF.

This clonotype was detected ten times or more. The gene calls are TRBV20-1 and TRBJ1-6; TRBD1 matches 8 bases. This CDR3 contains 16 residues. Per germline, CDR1 DFQATT and CDR2 SNEGSKA (reference sequence). V lost 3 bases to trimming and J lost 8 bases; unmatched junction nucleotides: 12. In DNA, the CDR3 is TGCAGTGCTAGTGGACAGGGAGGGAATTTTGATTCACCCCTCCACTTT. It encodes CSASGQGGNFDSPLHF.

The sample holds many counts of this clonotype. The chain recombines TRBV15 with TRBJ2-5; 9 nucleotides agree with TRBD2. The CDR3 has 17 amino acids. Germline CDR1 and CDR2: LNHNV and YYDKDF (reference sequence). Losses at the gene ends were 5 bases for V and 1 base for J; bases not matched to a gene: 11. CDR3 loop: CATSQALGGGAQETQYF. The CDR3 DNA reads TGTGCCACCAGCCAGGCCCTCGGCGGGGGGGCCCAAGAGACCCAGTACTTC.

This clonotype has a count of ten or more. The chain links TRBV2 to TRBJ2-1, with 9 bases fitting TRBD1. This CDR3 has 15 amino acids. With V trimmed by 5 bases and J by 8 bases, 10 bases remained unmatched. Germline lookup yields CDR1 SNHLY and CDR2 FYNNEI. The CDR3 DNA is TGTGCCAGCAGTATCCGGGACAGGGTAACAGATGAGCAGTTCTTC. Its protein product is CASSIRDRVTDEQFF.

To note about this clonotype: The junction departs from germline at one end; a sequencing error may be responsible. The V gene is TRBV10-1, the J gene TRBJ2-2, with D perhaps matching TRBD2 (5 bases). The CDR3 spans 15 residues. Germline V gene sequence: CDR1 WNHNN, CDR2 SYGVQD (reference sequence). The DNA for the CDR3 is TGCGCCAGCAGTGAGTCGAACGGGAACACCGGAGAGCTGTCTTTT. This sequence encodes CASSESNGNTGELSF.

The chain carries TRBV12-3 or TRBV12-4 and TRBJ2-7; 8 nucleotides agree with TRBD1. The CDR3 length is 15 residues. J lost 6 bases, V lost 3 bases, and 10 bases had no gene match. The CDR3 protein is CASSFGQGHHSEQYV. The DNA for the CDR3 is TGTGCCAGCAGTTTCGGACAGGGACATCATAGCGAGCAGTACGTC.

In the case of this clonotype: This could be a read error, since a much larger clone is one nucleotide away. This rearrangement joins TRBV20-1 to TRBJ2-7; 7 nucleotides line up with TRBD2. CDR3 length: 22 residues. CDR1 is DFQATT, CDR2 SNEGSKA, per germline (reference sequence). The CDR3 loop is CSAPIEGAGRGVSVGELYEQHF. In nucleotides, the CDR3 is TGCAGTGCTCCAATCGAAGGGGCGGGCCGGGGGGTGTCTGTGGGGGAACTTTACGAGCAGCACTTC.

The chain has TRBV9 and TRBJ2-6; 7 bases fit TRBD1. CDR3 length equals 15 residues. Germline V gives CDR1 SGDLS, CDR2 YYNGEE. Losses at the gene ends were 3 bases for V and 2 bases for J; bases not matched to a gene: 2. The CDR3 reads CASSADRAGANVLTF. DNA for the CDR3: TGTGCCAGCAGCGCCGACAGGGCTGGGGCCAACGTCCTGACTTTC.

This clonotype came up many times. CDR3 loop: CSASQQTSIPGELFF. The CDR3 nucleotides are TGCAGTGCTAGTCAGCAAACATCGATCCCCGGGGAGCTGTTTTTT. J is TRBJ2-2 and V is TRBV20-1; unclear D gene. Trimming removed 3 bases at V and 6 bases at J, with 17 bases between. This CDR3 has 15 amino acids. Germline V gene sequence: CDR1 DFQATT, CDR2 SNEGSKA (reference sequence).

This clonotype was counted many times. This rearrangement joins TRBV20-1 to TRBJ2-1; 7 positions match TRBD1. Germline assignment: CDR1 DFQATT and CDR2 SNEGSKA (reference sequence). With 5 bases clipped from V and 5 bases from J, the junction kept 15 bases outside the gene matches. This CDR3 region has 16 residues. CDR3 coding DNA: TGCAGTGCTTTTCCACCACAGGGACAGTACCACAATGAGCAGTTCTTC. This gives the protein CSAFPPQGQYHNEQFF.

The chain links TRBV20-1 to TRBJ2-5; a possible D gene is TRBD2 (6 bases). CDR1 is DFQATT and CDR2 is SNEGSKA in the germline V gene (reference sequence). The CDR3 extends over 12 amino acids. The V end was cut by 3 bases, the J end by 7 bases, with 12 bases between. The CDR3 loop reads CSARFGRGTQYF. The DNA of the CDR3 is TGCAGTGCTAGGTTCGGGCGGGGGACCCAGTACTTC.

This clonotype appeared once. The CDR3 does not close with the conserved phenylalanine or tryptophan, likely indicating a read error. The DNA is omitted, as the CDR3 cannot be located on it reliably, and the CDR3 follows TCRdb's listing. The chain recombines TRBV7-8 with TRBJ1-3; the D call in the table, TRBD1, was not verified against the DNA. The CDR3 length is 15 residues, termini included. CDR1 is SGHVS, CDR2 FQNEAQ, per germline. The CDR3 loop is CARPRGLVSGNTLYL.

This clonotype is labeled medium-sized. This rearrangement joins TRBV6-1 to TRBJ2-7, with D unresolved. Germline V gives CDR1 MNHNS, CDR2 SASEGT. The CDR3 runs to 13 residues. The V end was cut by 2 bases, the J end by 2 bases, with 7 bases between. CDR3 protein: CASSEQETYEQYV. CDR3 nucleotide sequence: TGTGCCAGCAGTGAACAGGAAACCTACGAGCAGTACGTC.

This clonotype was observed many times. The chain employs TRBV19 and TRBJ2-2, with D tentatively TRBD1 or TRBD2 (5 bases each). With 9 bases removed from V and 3 bases from J, the gap between germline ends came to 14 bases. The CDR3 contains 14 residues. The germline V gene encodes CDR1 LNHDA and CDR2 SQIVND (reference sequence). DNA of the CDR3: TGTGCCAGCTCTCGGGGCGCGGACACCGGGGAGCTGTTTTTT. It translates to CASSRGADTGELFF.

This clonotype was found many times. The genes are TRBV5-6 and TRBJ1-1; no reliable D call. V shed 4 bases and J shed 3 bases, with 10 bases lying between them. The CDR3 is 13 residues long. Germline CDR1 and CDR2: SGHDT and YYEEEE. In DNA, the CDR3 is TGTGCCAGCAGCGTCGACCATTACACTGAAGCTTTCTTT. Translating it yields CASSVDHYTEAFF. The whole variable domain, filled in from reference TRBV5-6 and TRBJ1-1, reads DAGVTQSPTHLIKTRGQQVTLRCSPKSGHDTVSWYQQALGQGPQFIFQYYEEEERQRGNFPDRFSGHQFPNYSSELNVNALLLGDSALYLCASSVDHYTEAFFGQGTRLTVV.

Sample share makes this clonotype medium-sized. The chain has TRBV2 and TRBJ1-5; D is possibly TRBD1 (5 bases). The germline V gene encodes CDR1 SNHLY and CDR2 FYNNEI. The CDR3 covers 15 residues. Trimming removed 5 bases from V and 4 bases from J, with 15 bases in between. The CDR3 bases are TGTGCCAGCAGTTACTTGACAGCTCAAAATCAGCCCCAGCATTTT. The encoded protein is CASSYLTAQNQPQHF.

The rearrangement links TRBV7-3 to TRBJ1-1; no clear D gene. The CDR3 runs 14 residues. Trimming took 5 bases from V and 5 from J, leaving 15 bases between them. The V gene's germline CDR1 is SGHTA and CDR2 FQGTGA. This CDR3 is CASSRGLAGTEAFF. The CDR3 bases are TGTGCCAGCAGCCGAGGACTAGCGGGAACTGAAGCTTTCTTT.

This chain connects TRBV18 to TRBJ2-2, with 7 positions matching TRBD2. Germline V gene lookup returns CDR1 KGHSH and CDR2 LQKENI. The CDR3 is 14 residues long. After removal of 6 bases from V and 7 bases from J, the junction contained 8 bases not matched to a gene. CDR3 residues: CASSPRLAGGELFF. In DNA, the CDR3 is TGTGCCAGCTCGCCCCGACTAGCCGGCGGGGAGCTGTTTTTT.

The chain has TRBV12-5 and TRBJ2-7; a possible D gene is TRBD1 (6 bases). With 1 base removed from V and 2 bases from J, the gap between germline ends came to 9 bases. In germline, CDR1 is LGHNT, CDR2 FRNRAP. The CDR3 runs to 14 residues. For the CDR3, the DNA is TGTGCTAGTGGTTTGGCAGGGGCACCCTACGAGCAGTACTTC. Its translation: CASGLAGAPYEQYF.

The chain couples TRBV19 to TRBJ2-7; D is unclear. V lost 4 bases to trimming and J lost 3 bases, with 10 bases between them. Germline CDR1 and CDR2: LNHDA and SQIVND (reference sequence). This CDR3 is 13 amino acids long. The CDR3 region has the DNA TGTGCCAGTAGTACAACAGTGGGCTACGAGCAGTACTTC. The encoded protein is CASSTTVGYEQYF.

This clonotype has at least ten counts. The chain employs TRBV9 and TRBJ1-5; 8 bases match TRBD1. The CDR3 covers 15 residues. Germline V gene data show CDR1 as SGDLS and CDR2 as YYNGEE. The J segment lost 5 bases and the V segment lost 3 bases, leaving 7 bases of the junction unmatched. The CDR3 is CASSGTGSFDQPQHF. The CDR3 bases are TGTGCCAGCAGCGGGACAGGGTCTTTCGATCAGCCCCAGCATTTT.

J is TRBJ2-2 and V is TRBV19; 7 bases map to TRBD2. With 6 bases clipped from V and 0 bases from J, the junction kept 4 bases outside the gene matches. Germline CDR1 LNHDA, CDR2 SQIVND (reference sequence). CDR3 length equals 15 residues. CDR3 residues: CASSRGTTNTGELFF. The CDR3 nucleotides are TGTGCCAGTAGCCGAGGGACTACGAACACCGGGGAGCTGTTTTTT. Complete variable domain (other parts from reference TRBV19 and TRBJ2-2): DGGITQSPKYLFRKEGQNVTLSCEQNLNHDAMYWYRQDPGQGLRLIYYSQIVNDFQKGDIAEGYSVSREKKESFPLTVTSAQKNPTAFYLCASSRGTTNTGELFFGEGSRLTVL.

Sample share makes this clonotype medium-sized. V usage is TRBV7-2 and J usage is TRBJ1-6; tentatively, D is TRBD1 (6 bases). There are 16 residues in the CDR3. V was pared by 5 bases and J by 5 bases, with 16 bases between. Germline CDR1 reads SGHTA; CDR2 reads FQGNSA. CDR3 amino acids: CASSTRGVGNNSPLHF. The CDR3 DNA is TGTGCCAGCAGCACCAGGGGTGTGGGGAATAATTCACCCCTCCACTTT.

This clonotype was observed at least ten times. The rearrangement joins TRBV7-6 to TRBJ2-1, with a possible D match to TRBD2 (6 bases). Between the trimmed V and J ends, which lost 0 bases and 4 bases, there was a span of 22 bases. Germline values: CDR1 SGHVS, CDR2 FNYEAQ. The CDR3 covers 19 residues. In nucleotides, the CDR3 is TGTGCCAGCAGCTTAGCGGGGGATGGTAGCGGCCGACAATACAATGAGCAGTTCTTC. Residues: CASSLAGDGSGRQYNEQFF.

V is TRBV11-2 and J is TRBJ2-7, with 7 bases matching TRBD2. From germline, CDR1 is SGHAT and CDR2 FQNNGV. The CDR3 sequence is 14 residues long. The CDR3 DNA follows: TGTGCCAGCAGCTTGGGAGGGGACTCCTACGAGCAGTGCGTC. Translated: CASSLGGDSYEQCV.